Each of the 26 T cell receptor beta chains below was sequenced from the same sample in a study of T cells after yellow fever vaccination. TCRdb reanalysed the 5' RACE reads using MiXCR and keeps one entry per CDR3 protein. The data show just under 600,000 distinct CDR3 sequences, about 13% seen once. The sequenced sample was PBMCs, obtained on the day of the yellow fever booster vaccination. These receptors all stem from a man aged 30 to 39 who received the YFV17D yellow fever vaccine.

The CDR3 spells CATSRSDRNTEAFF. In DNA form, the CDR3 reads TGTGCCACCAGCAGATCAGATCGGAACACTGAAGCTTTCTTT. The gene calls are TRBV15 and TRBJ1-1; D not certain. V gave up 2 bases and J gave up 1 base, with 8 bases separating them. Looked up from germline, CDR1 is LNHNV and CDR2 is YYDKDF (reference sequence). CDR3 length: 14 amino acids.

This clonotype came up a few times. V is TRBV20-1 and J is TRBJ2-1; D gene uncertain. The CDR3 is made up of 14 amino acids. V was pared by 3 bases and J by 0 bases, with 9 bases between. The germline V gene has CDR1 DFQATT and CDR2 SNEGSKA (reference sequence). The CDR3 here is CSASPSSSYNEQFF. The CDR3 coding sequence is TGCAGTGCTAGTCCGTCTAGCTCCTACAATGAGCAGTTCTTC.

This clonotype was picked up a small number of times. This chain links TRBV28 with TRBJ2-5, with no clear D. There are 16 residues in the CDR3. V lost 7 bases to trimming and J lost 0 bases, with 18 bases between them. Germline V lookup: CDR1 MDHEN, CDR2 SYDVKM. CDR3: CASNPYRWSDQETQYF. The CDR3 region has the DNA TGTGCCAGCAACCCCTATCGTTGGAGCGACCAAGAGACCCAGTACTTC.

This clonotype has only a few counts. The CDR3 nucleotides are TGCGCCAGCAGCTGGGACCGTCCCGACTATGGCTACACCTTC. This translates into CASSWDRPDYGYTF. J is TRBJ1-2 and V is TRBV5-1; weak D call: TRBD1 (5 bases). The germline V and J ends were trimmed by 3 bases and 3 bases, with 12 bases remaining between them. The CDR3 totals 14 residues. CDR1 and CDR2 from the germline V gene are SGHRS and YFSETQ.

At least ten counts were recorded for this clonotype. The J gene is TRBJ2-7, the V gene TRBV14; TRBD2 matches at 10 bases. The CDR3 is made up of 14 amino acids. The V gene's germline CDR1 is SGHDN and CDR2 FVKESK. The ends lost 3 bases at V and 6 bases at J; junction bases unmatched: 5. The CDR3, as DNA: TGTGCCAGCAGCCATCGACTAGCGGGCCGCGAGCAGTACTTC. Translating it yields CASSHRLAGREQYF.

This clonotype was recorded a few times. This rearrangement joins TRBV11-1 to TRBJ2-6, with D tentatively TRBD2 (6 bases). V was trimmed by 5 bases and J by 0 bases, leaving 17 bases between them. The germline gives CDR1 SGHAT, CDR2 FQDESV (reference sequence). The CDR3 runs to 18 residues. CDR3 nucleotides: TGTGCCAGCAGCGCGCAGACTGGGGGGATCTCTGGGGCCAACGTCCTGACTTTC. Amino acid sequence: CASSAQTGGISGANVLTF.

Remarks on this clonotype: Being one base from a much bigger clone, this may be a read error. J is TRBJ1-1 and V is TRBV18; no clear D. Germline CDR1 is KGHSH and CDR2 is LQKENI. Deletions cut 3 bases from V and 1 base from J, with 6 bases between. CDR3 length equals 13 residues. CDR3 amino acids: CASSPDQNTEAFF. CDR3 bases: TGTGCCAGCTCACCGGACCAGAACACTGAAGCTTTCTTT.

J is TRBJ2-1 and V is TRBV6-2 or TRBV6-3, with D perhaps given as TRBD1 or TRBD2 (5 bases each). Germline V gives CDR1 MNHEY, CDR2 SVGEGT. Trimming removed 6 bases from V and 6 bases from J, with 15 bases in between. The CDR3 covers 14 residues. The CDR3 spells CASRPPGARNEQFF. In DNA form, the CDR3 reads TGTGCCAGCAGGCCCCCCGGGGCCCGCAATGAGCAGTTCTTC.

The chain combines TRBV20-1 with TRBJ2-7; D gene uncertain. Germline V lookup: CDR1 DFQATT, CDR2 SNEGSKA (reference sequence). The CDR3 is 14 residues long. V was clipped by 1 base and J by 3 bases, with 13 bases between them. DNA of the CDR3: TGCAGTGCTAGAGTCCCCCAGCCGGTCTACGAGCAGTACTTC. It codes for CSARVPQPVYEQYF.

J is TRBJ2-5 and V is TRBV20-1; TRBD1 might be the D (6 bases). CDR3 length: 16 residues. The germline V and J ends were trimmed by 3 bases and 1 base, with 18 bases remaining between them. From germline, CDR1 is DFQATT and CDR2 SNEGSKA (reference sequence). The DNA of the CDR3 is TGCAGTGCTAGGGGACCTACACGGACAGCCCAAGAGACCCAGTACTTC. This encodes CSARGPTRTAQETQYF.

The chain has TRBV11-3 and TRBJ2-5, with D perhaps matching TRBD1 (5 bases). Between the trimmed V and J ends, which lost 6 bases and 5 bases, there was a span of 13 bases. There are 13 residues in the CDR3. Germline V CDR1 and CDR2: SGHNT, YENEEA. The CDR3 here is CASSAGRAETQYF. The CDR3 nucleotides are TGTGCCAGCAGTGCAGGGCGCGCGGAGACCCAGTACTTC.

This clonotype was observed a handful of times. CDR3 DNA: TGTGCCAGCAGTTACTCTGGGATTTTGAACACTGAAGCTTTCTTT. As protein: CASSYSGILNTEAFF. The rearrangement links TRBV6-5 to TRBJ1-1; D remains unclear. The CDR3 has 15 amino acids. CDR1 MNHEY and CDR2 SVGAGI come from the germline V gene. V was clipped by 0 bases and J by 0 bases, with 8 bases between them.

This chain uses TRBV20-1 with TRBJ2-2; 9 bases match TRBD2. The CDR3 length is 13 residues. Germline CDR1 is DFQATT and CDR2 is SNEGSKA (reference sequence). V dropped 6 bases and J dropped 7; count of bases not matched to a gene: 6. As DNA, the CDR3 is TGCAGTGCCCCCCCGCGGGGGGGCGGGGAGCTGTTTTTT. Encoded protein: CSAPPRGGGELFF.

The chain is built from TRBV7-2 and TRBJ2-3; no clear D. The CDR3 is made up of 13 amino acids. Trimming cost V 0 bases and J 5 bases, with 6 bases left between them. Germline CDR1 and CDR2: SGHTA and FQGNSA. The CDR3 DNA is TGTGCCAGCAGCTTAGCGCTGGGAGATACGCAGTATTTT. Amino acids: CASSLALGDTQYF.

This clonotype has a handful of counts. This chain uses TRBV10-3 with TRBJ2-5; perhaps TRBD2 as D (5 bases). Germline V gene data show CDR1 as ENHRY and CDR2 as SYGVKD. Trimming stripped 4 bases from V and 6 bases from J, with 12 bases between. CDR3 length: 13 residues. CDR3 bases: TGTGCCATCAGTGGAGAGGGAGCAAAGACCCAGTACTTC. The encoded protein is CAISGEGAKTQYF.

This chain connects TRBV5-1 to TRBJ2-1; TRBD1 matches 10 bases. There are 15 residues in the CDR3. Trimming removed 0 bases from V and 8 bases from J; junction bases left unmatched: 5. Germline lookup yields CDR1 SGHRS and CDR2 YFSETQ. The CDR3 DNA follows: TGCGCCAGCAGCTTGGGACAGGGGGCAATTGATGAGCAGTTCTTC. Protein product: CASSLGQGAIDEQFF.

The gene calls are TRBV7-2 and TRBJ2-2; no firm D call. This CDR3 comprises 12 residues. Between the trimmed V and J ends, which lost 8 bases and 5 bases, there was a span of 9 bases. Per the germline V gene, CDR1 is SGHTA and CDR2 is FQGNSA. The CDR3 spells CASGYSTGELFF. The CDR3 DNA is TGTGCCAGCGGATATTCTACCGGGGAGCTGTTTTTT.

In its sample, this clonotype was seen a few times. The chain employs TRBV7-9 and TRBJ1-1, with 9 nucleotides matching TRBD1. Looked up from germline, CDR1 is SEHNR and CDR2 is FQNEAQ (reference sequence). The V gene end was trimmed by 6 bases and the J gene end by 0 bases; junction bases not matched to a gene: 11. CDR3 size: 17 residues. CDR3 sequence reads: CASRLTGGQRLNTEAFF. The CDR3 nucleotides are TGTGCCAGCAGGTTGACAGGGGGGCAGAGGTTGAACACTGAAGCTTTCTTT.

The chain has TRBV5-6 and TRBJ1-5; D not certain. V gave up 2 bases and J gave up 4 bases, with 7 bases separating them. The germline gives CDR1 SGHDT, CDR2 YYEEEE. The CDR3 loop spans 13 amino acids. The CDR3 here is CASSFYGNQPQHF. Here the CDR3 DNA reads TGTGCCAGCAGCTTTTATGGGAATCAGCCCCAGCATTTT.

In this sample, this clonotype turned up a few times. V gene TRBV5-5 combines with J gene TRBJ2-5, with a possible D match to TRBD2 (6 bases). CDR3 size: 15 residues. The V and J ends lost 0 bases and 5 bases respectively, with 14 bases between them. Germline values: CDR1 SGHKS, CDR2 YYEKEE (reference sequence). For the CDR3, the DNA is TGTGCCAGCAGCTTGGGTGGCGGGGAGTGGGAGACCCAGTACTTC. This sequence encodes CASSLGGGEWETQYF.

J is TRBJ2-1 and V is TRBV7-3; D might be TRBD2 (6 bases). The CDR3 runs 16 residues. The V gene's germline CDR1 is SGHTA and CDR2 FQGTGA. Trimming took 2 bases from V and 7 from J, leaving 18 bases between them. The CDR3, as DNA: TGTGCCAGCAGCTTATTTTCGGCGGGAAGGAGAAATGAGCAGTTCTTC. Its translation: CASSLFSAGRRNEQFF.

The CDR3 nucleotides are TGTGCCATAATAGGACTAGCGGGAGACTATGAGCAGTTCTTC. Its protein product is CAIIGLAGDYEQFF. The V call is TRBV7-2, the J call TRBJ2-1, with 13 bases fitting TRBD2. Looked up from germline, CDR1 is SGHTA and CDR2 is FQGNSA. V dropped 10 bases and J dropped 8; count of bases not matched to a gene: 8. This CDR3 is built from 14 residues.

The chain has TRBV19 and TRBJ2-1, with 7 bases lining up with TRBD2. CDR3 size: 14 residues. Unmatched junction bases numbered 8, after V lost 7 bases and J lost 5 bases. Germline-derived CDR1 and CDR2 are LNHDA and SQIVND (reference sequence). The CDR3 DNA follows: TGTGCCAGTATTTCTCCTAGCGGAAACAATGAGCAGTTCTTC. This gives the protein CASISPSGNNEQFF.

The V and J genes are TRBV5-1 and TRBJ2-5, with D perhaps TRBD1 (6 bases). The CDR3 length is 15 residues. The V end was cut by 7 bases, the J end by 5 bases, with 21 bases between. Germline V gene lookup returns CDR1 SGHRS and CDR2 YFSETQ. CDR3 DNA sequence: TGCGCCAGCTCAAGGGGCACGACAGGATCGGAGACCCAGTACTTC. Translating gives CASSRGTTGSETQYF.

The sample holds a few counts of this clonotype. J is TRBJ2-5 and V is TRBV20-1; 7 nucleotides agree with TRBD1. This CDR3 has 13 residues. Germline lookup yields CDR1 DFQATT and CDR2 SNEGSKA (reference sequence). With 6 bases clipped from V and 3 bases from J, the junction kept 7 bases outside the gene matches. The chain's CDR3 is CSAIQGQKETQYF. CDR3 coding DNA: TGCAGTGCCATCCAGGGACAGAAAGAGACCCAGTACTTC.

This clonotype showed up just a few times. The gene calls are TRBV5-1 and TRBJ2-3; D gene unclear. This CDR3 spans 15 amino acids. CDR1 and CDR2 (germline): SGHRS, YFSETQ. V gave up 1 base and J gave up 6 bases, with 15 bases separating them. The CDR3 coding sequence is TGCGCCAGCAGCTTGTCAGTGGACGGAGATGATACGCAGTATTTT. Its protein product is CASSLSVDGDDTQYF.